The next 20 T cell receptor beta chains were all read from a single sample in a study of read filtering for tumor transcriptome and immune sequencing. This library used roughly 400 ng RNA and molecular barcoded adaptors spanning alpha/delta and beta/gamma chains. TCRdb fed the reads into MiXCR, producing one record per CDR3 protein. This sample carries roughly 25,000 distinct CDR3 sequences, approximately 14% of them seen once, and the ten largest clones take about 41%. Sequences were obtained from a population of CD138-negative cells sorted from bone marrow. Receptors originate from a donor at least 40 years old with multiple myeloma.

This clonotype appeared a few times. This chain links TRBV23-1 with TRBJ1-1; the D gene is possibly TRBD1 (5 bases). TRBV23-1 is sorted into the ORF group, with uncertain function. The CDR3 runs to 16 residues. V lost 6 bases, J lost 0 bases, and 17 bases lay in between. This CDR3 reads CASSHRGKGMNTEAFF. The CDR3 DNA is TGCGCCAGCAGCCATAGGGGAAAGGGCATGAACACTGAAGCTTTCTTT.

In this sample, this clonotype turned up a few times. A much larger clone differs from this one at a single base, so this may be a read error. The V and J genes are TRBV5-1 and TRBJ1-1; no reliable D call. Germline V lookup: CDR1 SGHRS, CDR2 YFSETQ. The CDR3 has 13 amino acids. Trimming took 1 base from V and 1 from J, leaving 5 bases between them. In DNA form, the CDR3 reads TGCGCCAGCAGCTTGTCGAAGAACACTGAAGCTTTCTTT. Its translation is CASSLSKNTEAFF.

The sample holds many counts of this clonotype. The genes are TRBV20-1 and TRBJ2-3, with 12 bases matching TRBD2. From germline, CDR1 is DFQATT and CDR2 SNEGSKA (reference sequence). V lost 0 bases to trimming and J lost 3 bases; unmatched junction nucleotides: 7. The CDR3 sequence is 17 residues long. The CDR3 nucleotides are TGCAGTGCTAGAGATCCTAGCGGGAGGGCGGGGACAGATACGCAGTATTTT. As protein: CSARDPSGRAGTDTQYF.

This clonotype has ten or more counts. The chain couples TRBV11-3 to TRBJ2-1; 11 bases line up with TRBD1. Trimming cost V 8 bases and J 9 bases; bases outside gene matches: 9. CDR1 and CDR2 (germline): SGHNT, YENEEA. CDR3 length: 14 amino acids. In DNA form, the CDR3 reads TGTGCCAGCCTCCGGGACAGGGGGGGTACTGAGCAGTTCTTC. Translating gives CASLRDRGGTEQFF.

This clonotype was counted at least ten times. The chain joins TRBV4-2 to TRBJ2-1, with 8 bases fitting TRBD2. The germline CDR1 and CDR2 sequences are LGHNA and YNFKEQ. This CDR3 is 15 amino acids long. Germline trimming cut 0 bases from V and 12 bases from J; bases unmatched to any gene: 10. The CDR3 DNA reads as TGTGCCAGCAGCCAAGATATTTCAGCGGGAGTGGGGCAGTTCTTC. The encoded protein is CASSQDISAGVGQFF.

About this clonotype: This may be a read error, as it is one base from a much larger clone. This rearrangement joins TRBV3-1 to TRBJ2-4; D remains unclear. The CDR3 sequence is 12 residues long. Looked up from germline, CDR1 is LGHDT and CDR2 is YNNKEL (reference sequence). The DNA for the CDR3 is TGTGCCAGCAGCCAAGGGGGAAACATTCTGTACTTC. Protein: CASSQGGNILYF.

This clonotype showed up many times. The J gene is TRBJ2-3, the V gene TRBV19, with 8 bases lining up with TRBD2. Germline V CDR1 and CDR2: LNHDA, SQIVND (reference sequence). V shed 7 bases and J 7 bases; nucleotides not matched to a gene: 10. The CDR3 contains 14 residues. Written as DNA, the CDR3 is TGTGCCAGTACATCGACGGGAGGGAAGAATACGCAGTATTTT. Protein product: CASTSTGGKNTQYF.

This clonotype has a count of ten or more. CDR3 region: CASSLRGDVGGANVLTF. CDR3 in DNA: TGTGCCAGCAGTTTACGGGGAGACGTAGGGGGGGCCAACGTCCTGACTTTC. The chain employs TRBV27 and TRBJ2-6, with D maybe TRBD2 (5 bases). There are 17 residues in the CDR3. Deletions cut 2 bases from V and 4 bases from J, with 15 bases between. Germline lookup yields CDR1 MNHEY and CDR2 SMNVEV (reference sequence).

In this sample, this clonotype turned up many times. V usage is TRBV7-9 and J usage is TRBJ2-6; perhaps TRBD1 as D (6 bases). The CDR3 loop spans 18 amino acids. The germline CDR1 and CDR2 sequences are SEHNR and FQNEAQ (reference sequence). The germline V and J ends were trimmed by 3 bases and 4 bases, with 19 bases remaining between them. CDR3 DNA: TGTGCCAGCAGCTTCGGTGGGGGCAGGGGTTCGGGGGCCAACGTCCTGACTTTC. Residues: CASSFGGGRGSGANVLTF.

Comment on this clonotype: Possible read error: a much larger clone is one base away. In DNA form, the CDR3 reads TGTGCCTGGAGTGAGAACCCCCTGGCCGGGGCCAACGTCCTGACTTTC. Translating it yields CAWSENPLAGANVLTF. This chain connects TRBV30 to TRBJ2-6; no clear D gene. The germline V and J ends were trimmed by 1 base and 4 bases, with 14 bases remaining between them. The CDR3 consists of 16 residues. Germline CDR1 GTSNPN, CDR2 SVGIG (reference sequence). The entire variable domain, with the rest obtained from reference TRBV30 and TRBJ2-6, is as follows: SQTIHQWPATLVQPVGSPLSLECTVEGTSNPNLYWYRQAAGRGLQLLFYSVGIGQISSEVPQNLSASRPQDRQFILSSKKLLLSDSGFYLCAWSENPLAGANVLTFGAGSRLTVL.

The table lists this clonotype with many counts. The chain has TRBV14 and TRBJ2-1; TRBD2 matches 7 bases. There are 16 residues in the CDR3. V lost 1 base, J lost 0 bases, and 3 bases stayed unmatched. Germline loops: CDR1 SGHDN, CDR2 FVKESK. Here the CDR3 reads CASSQVAGSSYNEQFF. The DNA for the CDR3 is TGTGCCAGCAGCCAAGTAGCGGGTAGCTCCTACAATGAGCAGTTCTTC.

This clonotype was recorded many times. The J gene is TRBJ2-1, the V gene TRBV11-2; TRBD2 agrees at 11 bases. V lost 6 bases, J lost 3 bases, and 4 bases stayed unmatched. This CDR3 contains 15 residues. Germline values: CDR1 SGHAT, CDR2 FQNNGV. The CDR3 sequence: CASSRTSGSYNEQFF. CDR3 DNA sequence: TGTGCCAGCAGTCGAACTAGCGGGAGCTACAATGAGCAGTTCTTC. Full variable domain (rest looked up from reference TRBV11-2 and TRBJ2-1): EAGVAQSPRYKIIEKRQSVAFWCNPISGHATLYWYQQILGQGPKLLIQFQNNGVVDDSQLPKDRFSAERLKGVDSTLKIQPAKLEDSAVYLCASSRTSGSYNEQFFGPGTRLTVL.

This chain connects TRBV3-1 to TRBJ2-1; no reliable D call. The CDR3 contains 14 residues. Germline values: CDR1 LGHDT, CDR2 YNNKEL (reference sequence). V lost 0 bases, J lost 4 bases, and 7 bases lay in between. The CDR3 nucleotides are TGTGCCAGCAGCCAAGATTATGGGTACAATGAGCAGTTCTTC. Its translation is CASSQDYGYNEQFF.

Comments on this clonotype: Because the CDR3 is missing its conserved closing phenylalanine or tryptophan, this is likely a read error. The V and J genes are TRBV3-1 and TRBJ2-7; D unclear. V lost 0 bases and J lost 3, with 6 bases in between. The CDR3 loop spans 13 amino acids. Germline V gene data show CDR1 as LGHDT and CDR2 as YNNKEL (reference sequence). CDR3 DNA: TGTGCCAGCAGCCAAGAATCTAGCTACGAGCAGTACCTC. It yields the protein CASSQESSYEQYL.

A few counts support this clonotype. V is TRBV6-5 and J is TRBJ2-7; D remains ambiguous. V lost 6 bases to trimming and J lost 2 bases, with 14 bases between them. The CDR3 runs 14 residues. From germline, CDR1 is MNHEY and CDR2 SVGAGI. The CDR3 DNA reads as TGTGCCAGCAGAACAACCCGGGCTACCTACGAGCAGTACTTC. Amino acid sequence: CASRTTRATYEQYF.

There are many counts of this clonotype. The chain couples TRBV18 to TRBJ1-1; D not resolved. The CDR3 spans 14 residues. Germline V lookup: CDR1 KGHSH, CDR2 LQKENI. V was shortened by 0 bases and J by 0 bases, with 5 bases between the two germline ends. CDR3 DNA sequence: TGTGCCAGCTCACCACCGGGGTTGAACACTGAAGCTTTCTTT. As protein: CASSPPGLNTEAFF.

This clonotype was detected ten times or more. The rearrangement uses TRBV12-3 or TRBV12-4 and TRBJ1-2; D may be TRBD1 (6 bases). V gave up 2 bases and J gave up 8 bases, with 18 bases separating them. The CDR3 is 15 residues long. The CDR3 coding sequence is TGTGCCAGCAGTTTACAGGTGATGAAGGGGGAAGGCTACACCTTC. Amino acids: CASSLQVMKGEGYTF.

This clonotype showed up many times. This sequence joins TRBV18 and TRBJ1-1, with D maybe TRBD1 (5 bases). Germline assignment: CDR1 KGHSH and CDR2 LQKENI. The CDR3 consists of 18 residues. V was shortened by 3 bases and J by 2 bases, with 22 bases between the two germline ends. For the CDR3, the DNA is TGTGCCAGCTCACCCGGTTTGAGGGGCGGTTCGGAAAACACTGAAGCTTTCTTT. The encoded protein is CASSPGLRGGSENTEAFF. Using reference TRBV18 and TRBJ1-1 for the parts outside the CDR3, the full variable domain is NAGVMQNPRHLVRRRGQEARLRCSPMKGHSHVYWYRQLPEEGLKFMVYLQKENIIDESGMPKERFSAEFPKEGPSILRIQQVVRGDSAAYFCASSPGLRGGSENTEAFFGQGTRLTVV.

This clonotype was observed at least ten times. The chain employs TRBV7-9 and TRBJ1-1; D is unresolved. V lost 8 bases and J 0 bases, leaving 7 bases between the germline ends. The CDR3 is 12 residues long. Germline lookup yields CDR1 SEHNR and CDR2 FQNEAQ (reference sequence). CDR3 DNA sequence: TGTGCCAGCTCTGGGGTGAACACTGAAGCTTTCTTT. It translates to CASSGVNTEAFF.

This clonotype has at least ten counts. The chain recombines TRBV28 with TRBJ2-7; no clear D gene. V was trimmed by 3 bases and J by 2 bases, leaving 11 bases between them. Per the germline V gene, CDR1 is MDHEN and CDR2 is SYDVKM. The CDR3 runs to 14 residues. CDR3 DNA sequence: TGTGCCAGCAGTTTCCCGGACGGTGCCTACGAGCAGTACTTC. Protein sequence: CASSFPDGAYEQYF.